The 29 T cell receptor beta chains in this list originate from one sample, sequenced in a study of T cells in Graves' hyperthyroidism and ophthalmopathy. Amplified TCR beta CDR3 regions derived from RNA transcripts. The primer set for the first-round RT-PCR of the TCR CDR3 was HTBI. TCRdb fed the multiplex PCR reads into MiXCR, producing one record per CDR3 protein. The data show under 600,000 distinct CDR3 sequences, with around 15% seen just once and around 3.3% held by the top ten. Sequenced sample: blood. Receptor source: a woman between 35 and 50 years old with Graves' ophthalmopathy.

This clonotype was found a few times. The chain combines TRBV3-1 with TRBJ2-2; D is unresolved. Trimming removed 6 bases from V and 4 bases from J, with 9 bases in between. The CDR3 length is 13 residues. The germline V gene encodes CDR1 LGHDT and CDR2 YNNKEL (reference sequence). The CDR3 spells CASSPTFTGELFF. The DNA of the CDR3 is TGTGCCAGCAGTCCTACCTTCACCGGGGAGCTGTTTTTT.

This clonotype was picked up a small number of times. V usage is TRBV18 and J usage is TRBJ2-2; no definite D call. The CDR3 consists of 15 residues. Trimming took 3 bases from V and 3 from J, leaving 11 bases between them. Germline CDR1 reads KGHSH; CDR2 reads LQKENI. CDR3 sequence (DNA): TGTGCCAGCTCACCCTTGGGCAAGGACACCGGGGAGCTGTTTTTT. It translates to CASSPLGKDTGELFF.

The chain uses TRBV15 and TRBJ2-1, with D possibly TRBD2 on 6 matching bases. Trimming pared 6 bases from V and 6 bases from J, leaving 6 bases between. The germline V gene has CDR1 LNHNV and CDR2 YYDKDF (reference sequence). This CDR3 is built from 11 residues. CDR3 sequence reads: CATRTSNEQFF. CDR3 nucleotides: TGTGCCACCAGGACTAGCAATGAGCAGTTCTTC.

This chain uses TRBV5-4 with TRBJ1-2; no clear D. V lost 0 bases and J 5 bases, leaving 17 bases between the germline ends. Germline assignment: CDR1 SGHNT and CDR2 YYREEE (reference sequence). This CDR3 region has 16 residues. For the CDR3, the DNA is TGTGCCAGCAGCTTGGGAGCAGACCCAAGTGCTTATGGCTACACCTTC. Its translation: CASSLGADPSAYGYTF.

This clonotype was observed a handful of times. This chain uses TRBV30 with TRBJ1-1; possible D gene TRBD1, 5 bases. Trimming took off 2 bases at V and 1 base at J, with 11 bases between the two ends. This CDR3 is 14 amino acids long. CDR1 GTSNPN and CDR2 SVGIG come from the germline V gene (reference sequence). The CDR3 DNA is TGTGCCTGGAGTACTGTGGGGGGGAACACTGAAGCTTTCTTT. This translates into CAWSTVGGNTEAFF.

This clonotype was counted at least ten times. The chain's CDR3 is CSARDVGSSYEQYF. The CDR3, as DNA: TGCAGTGCGAGGGACGTAGGGAGCTCCTACGAGCAGTACTTC. The genes are TRBV20-1 and TRBJ2-7; the D gene could be TRBD1 or TRBD2 (5 bases each). The ends were cut back, 6 bases at V and 0 bases at J, with 15 bases in the middle. The CDR3 spans 14 residues. The germline gives CDR1 DFQATT, CDR2 SNEGSKA (reference sequence).

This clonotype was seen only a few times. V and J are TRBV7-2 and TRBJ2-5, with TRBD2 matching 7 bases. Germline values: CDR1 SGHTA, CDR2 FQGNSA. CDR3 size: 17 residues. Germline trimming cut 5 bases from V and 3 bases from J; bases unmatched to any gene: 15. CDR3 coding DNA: TGTGCCAGCAGCCAACATACCGCCGGACTAGTCAAAGAGACCCAGTACTTC. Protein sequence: CASSQHTAGLVKETQYF. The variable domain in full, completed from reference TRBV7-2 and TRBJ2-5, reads GAGVSQSPSNKVTEKGKDVELRCDPISGHTALYWYRQSLGQGLEFLIYFQGNSAPDKSGLPSDRFSAERTGGSVSTLTIQRTQQEDSAVYLCASSQHTAGLVKETQYFGPGTRLLVL.

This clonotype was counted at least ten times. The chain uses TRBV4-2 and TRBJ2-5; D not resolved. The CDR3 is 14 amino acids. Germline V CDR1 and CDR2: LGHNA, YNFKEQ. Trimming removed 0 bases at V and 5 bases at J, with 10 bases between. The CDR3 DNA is TGTGCCAGCAGCCAAGATAGGACGCGGGAGACCCAGTACTTC. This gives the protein CASSQDRTRETQYF.

CDR3 loop: CASSATGTSWPDTQYF. CDR3 nucleotides: TGTGCCAGCAGTGCCACCGGGACTAGCTGGCCAGATACGCAGTATTTT. V is TRBV12-3 or TRBV12-4 and J is TRBJ2-3, with TRBD2 identical over 9 bases. The junction had 10 bases not matched to a gene; V was cut back by 5 bases and J by 4 bases. CDR3 length: 16 amino acids.

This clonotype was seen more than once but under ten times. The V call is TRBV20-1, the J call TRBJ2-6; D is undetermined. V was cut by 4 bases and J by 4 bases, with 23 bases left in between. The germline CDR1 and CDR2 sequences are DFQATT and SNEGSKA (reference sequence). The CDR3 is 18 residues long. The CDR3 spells CSAINGRQRGSGANVLTF. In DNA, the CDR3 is TGCAGTGCTATCAATGGGCGACAAAGAGGTTCCGGGGCCAACGTCCTGACTTTC.

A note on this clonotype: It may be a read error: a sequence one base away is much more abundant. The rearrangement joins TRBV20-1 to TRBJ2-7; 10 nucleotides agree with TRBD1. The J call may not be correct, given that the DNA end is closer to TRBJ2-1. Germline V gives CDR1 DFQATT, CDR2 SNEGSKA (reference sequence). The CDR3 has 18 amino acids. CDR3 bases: TGCAGTGCTAGAGACCGGGACAGGGGCACTAGCGCTCCCTACGAGCAGTTCTTC. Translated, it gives CSARDRDRGTSAPYEQFF.

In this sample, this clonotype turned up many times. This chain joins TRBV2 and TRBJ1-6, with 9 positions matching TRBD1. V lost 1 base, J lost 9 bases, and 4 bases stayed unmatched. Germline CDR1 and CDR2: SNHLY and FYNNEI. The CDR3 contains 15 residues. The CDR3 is CASSEVGQGSSPLHF. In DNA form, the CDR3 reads TGTGCCAGCAGTGAAGTCGGACAGGGGAGTTCACCCCTCCACTTT.

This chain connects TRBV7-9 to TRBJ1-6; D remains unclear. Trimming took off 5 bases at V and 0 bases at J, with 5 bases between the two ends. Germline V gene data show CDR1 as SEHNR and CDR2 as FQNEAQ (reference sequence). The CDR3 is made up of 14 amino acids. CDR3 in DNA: TGTGCCAGCAGCCCGGGCTCCTATAATTCACCCCTCCACTTT. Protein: CASSPGSYNSPLHF.

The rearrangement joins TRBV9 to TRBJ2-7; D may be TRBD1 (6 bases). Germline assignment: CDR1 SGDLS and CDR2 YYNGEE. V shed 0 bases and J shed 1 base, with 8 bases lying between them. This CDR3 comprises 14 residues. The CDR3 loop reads CASSVGGHSYEQYF. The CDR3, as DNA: TGTGCCAGCAGCGTAGGGGGACATTCCTACGAGCAGTACTTC.

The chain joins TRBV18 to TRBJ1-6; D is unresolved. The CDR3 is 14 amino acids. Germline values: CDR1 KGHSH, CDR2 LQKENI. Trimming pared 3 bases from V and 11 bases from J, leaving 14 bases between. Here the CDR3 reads CASSPPTGRAPLHF. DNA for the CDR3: TGTGCCAGCTCACCTCCAACGGGTAGAGCACCCCTCCACTTT.

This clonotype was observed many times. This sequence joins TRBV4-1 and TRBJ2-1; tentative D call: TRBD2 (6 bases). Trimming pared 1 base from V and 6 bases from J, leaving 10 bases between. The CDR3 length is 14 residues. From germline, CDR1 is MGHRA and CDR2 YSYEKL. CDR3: CASSQAEGRNEQFF. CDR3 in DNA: TGCGCCAGCAGCCAAGCGGAGGGACGCAATGAGCAGTTCTTC.

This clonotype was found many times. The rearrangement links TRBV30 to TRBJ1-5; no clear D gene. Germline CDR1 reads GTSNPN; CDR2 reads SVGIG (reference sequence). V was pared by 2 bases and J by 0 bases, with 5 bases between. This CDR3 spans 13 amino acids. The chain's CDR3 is CAWSYSSNQPQHF. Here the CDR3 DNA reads TGTGCCTGGAGTTATTCTAGCAATCAGCCCCAGCATTTT.

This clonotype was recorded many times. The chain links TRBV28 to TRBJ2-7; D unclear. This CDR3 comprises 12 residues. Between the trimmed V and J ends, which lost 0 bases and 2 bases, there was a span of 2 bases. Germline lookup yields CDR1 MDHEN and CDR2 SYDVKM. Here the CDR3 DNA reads TGTGCCAGCAGTTTATGGCCCTACGAGCAGTACTTC. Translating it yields CASSLWPYEQYF.

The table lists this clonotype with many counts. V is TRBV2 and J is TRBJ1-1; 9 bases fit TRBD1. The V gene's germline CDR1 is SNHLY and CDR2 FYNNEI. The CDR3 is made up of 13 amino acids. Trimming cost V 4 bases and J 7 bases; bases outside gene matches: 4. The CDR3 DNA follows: TGTGCCAGCAGTGTAGGACAGGGGTATGAAGCTTTCTTT. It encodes CASSVGQGYEAFF.

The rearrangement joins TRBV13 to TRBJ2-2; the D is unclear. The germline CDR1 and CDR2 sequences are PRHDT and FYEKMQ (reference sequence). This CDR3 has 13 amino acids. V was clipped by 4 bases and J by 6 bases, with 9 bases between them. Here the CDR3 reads CASSYSRPGELFF. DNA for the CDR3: TGTGCCAGCAGCTATAGCAGGCCCGGGGAGCTGTTTTTT.

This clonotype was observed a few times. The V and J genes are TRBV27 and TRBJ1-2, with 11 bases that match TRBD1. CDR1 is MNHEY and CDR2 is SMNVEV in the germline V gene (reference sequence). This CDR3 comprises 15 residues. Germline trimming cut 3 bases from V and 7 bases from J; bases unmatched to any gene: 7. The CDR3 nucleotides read TGTGCCAGCAGTTTGACGGGACAGGGGGAACTTGGCTACACCTTC. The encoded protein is CASSLTGQGELGYTF.

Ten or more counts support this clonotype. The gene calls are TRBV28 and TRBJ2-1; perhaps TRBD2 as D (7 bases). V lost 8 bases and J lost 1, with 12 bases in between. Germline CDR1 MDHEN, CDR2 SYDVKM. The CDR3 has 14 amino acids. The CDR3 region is CASGGGGSYNEQFF. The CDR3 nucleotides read TGTGCCAGCGGGGGGGGCGGTTCCTACAATGAGCAGTTCTTC.

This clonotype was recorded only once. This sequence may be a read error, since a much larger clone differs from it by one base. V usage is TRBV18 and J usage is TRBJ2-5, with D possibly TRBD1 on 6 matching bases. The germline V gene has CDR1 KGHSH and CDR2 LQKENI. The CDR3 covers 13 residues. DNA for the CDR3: TGTGCCGGCTCACCCAACAGGGAGGAGACCCAGTACTTC. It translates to CAGSPNREETQYF.

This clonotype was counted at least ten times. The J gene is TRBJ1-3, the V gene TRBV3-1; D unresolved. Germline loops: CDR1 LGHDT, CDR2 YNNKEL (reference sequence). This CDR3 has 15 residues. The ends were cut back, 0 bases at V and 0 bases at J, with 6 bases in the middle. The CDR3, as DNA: TGTGCCAGCAGCCAAGACTGGAACTCTGGAAACACCATATATTTT. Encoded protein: CASSQDWNSGNTIYF.

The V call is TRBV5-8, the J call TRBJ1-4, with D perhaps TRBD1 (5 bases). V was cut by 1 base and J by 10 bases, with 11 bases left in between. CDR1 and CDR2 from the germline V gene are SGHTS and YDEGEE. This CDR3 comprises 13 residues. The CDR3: CASSLPGPGKLFF. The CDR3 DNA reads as TGTGCCAGCAGCTTGCCAGGGCCGGGAAAACTGTTTTTT.

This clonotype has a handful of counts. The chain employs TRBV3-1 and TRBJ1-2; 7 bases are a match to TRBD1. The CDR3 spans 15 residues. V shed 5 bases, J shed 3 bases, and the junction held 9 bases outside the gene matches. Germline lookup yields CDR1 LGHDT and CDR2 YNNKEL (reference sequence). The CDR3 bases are TGTGCCAGCAGCAAAGGGACAGTGACTGACTATGGCTACACCTTC. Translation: CASSKGTVTDYGYTF.

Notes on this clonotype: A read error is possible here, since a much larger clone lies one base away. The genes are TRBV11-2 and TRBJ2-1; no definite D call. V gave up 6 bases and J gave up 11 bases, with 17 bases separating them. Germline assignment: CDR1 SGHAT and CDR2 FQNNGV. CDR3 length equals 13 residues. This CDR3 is CASSNNPLSKQFF. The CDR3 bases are TGTGCCAGCAGTAATAACCCCCTCAGTAAGCAGTTCTTC.

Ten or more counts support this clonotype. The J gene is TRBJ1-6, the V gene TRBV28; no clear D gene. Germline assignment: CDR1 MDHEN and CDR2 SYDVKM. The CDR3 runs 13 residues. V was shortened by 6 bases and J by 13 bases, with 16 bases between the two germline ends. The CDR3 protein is CASRTGPPSPLHF. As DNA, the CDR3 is TGTGCCAGCAGGACTGGGCCACCGTCGCCCCTCCACTTT.

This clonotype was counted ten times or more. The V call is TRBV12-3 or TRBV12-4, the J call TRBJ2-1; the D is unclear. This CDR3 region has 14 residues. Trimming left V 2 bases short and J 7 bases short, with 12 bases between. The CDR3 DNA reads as TGTGCCAGCAGTTTAAGGGAACCACCAAATGAGCAGTTCTTC. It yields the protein CASSLREPPNEQFF.